This T cell receptor beta chain was identified during a study of T cells in Graves' hyperthyroidism and ophthalmopathy. Amplification targeted TCR beta CDR3 regions from RNA transcripts. Using the HTBI primer set, a first-round RT-PCR was run on the TCR CDR3. One entry per CDR3 protein results from TCRdb running MiXCR on the multiplex PCR reads. The sample includes about 570,000 distinct CDR3 sequences, around 42% seen only once; the top ten take over 15%. V lost 1 base, J lost 6 bases, and 2 bases stayed unmatched. The CDR3 runs 14 residues. Per germline, CDR1 SGHTA and CDR2 FQGTGA. As regards this clonotype: The antigen is unknown.

Study-level points and caveats: Stable hyperthyroidism and ophthalmopathy were separated using 13 V-J signatures.

This sequence was found in an adult woman with Graves' disease, either hyperthyroidism or ophthalmopathy (not recorded which). The chain is built from TRBV7-3 and TRBJ2-1; 8 bases match TRBD1. Sequences were obtained from peripheral blood or thyroid tissue (not recorded which). CDR3 in DNA: TGTGCCAGCAGCTTAAACAGGGGGACCAATGAGCAGTTCTTC. Translating gives CASSLNRGTNEQFF.